Below, 23 T cell receptor beta chains from the same sample are listed, as sequenced in a study of T-cell reconstitution after alpha-beta-depleted transplantation in children. Preparation of the TCRbeta library involved a method that used unique molecular identifiers. TCRdb itself ran the PCR reads through MiXCR, one entry per CDR3 protein. The top ten hold about a quarter of the sample, which has roughly 300,000 distinct CDR3 sequences, roughly 10% seen once. This material consisted of peripheral blood, taken 180 days after TCRalphabeta/CD19-depleted stem cell transplant. These receptors were obtained from a male patient between 2 and 10 years old who had a stem cell transplant for chronic granulomatous disease, so the T cells may come from the graft donor.

This clonotype was counted many times. This rearrangement joins TRBV20-1 to TRBJ1-1, with a weak D call TRBD1 (5 bases). CDR3 length: 11 residues. The ends were cut back, 5 bases at V and 6 bases at J, with 10 bases in the middle. The germline CDR1 and CDR2 sequences are DFQATT and SNEGSKA (reference sequence). For the CDR3, the DNA is TGCAGTGCTCATCGAGGGGCTGAAGCTTTCTTT. Translating gives CSAHRGAEAFF.

This clonotype came up many times. The chain recombines TRBV28 with TRBJ2-2, with unresolved D. Germline-derived CDR1 and CDR2 are MDHEN and SYDVKM. The CDR3 runs to 11 residues. V dropped 11 bases and J dropped 8 bases, with 12 bases sitting between them. The CDR3 here is CAGGLGGELFF. CDR3 sequence (DNA): TGTGCCGGCGGTCTTGGGGGGGAGCTGTTTTTT.

This clonotype was observed at least ten times. The chain is built from TRBV5-1 and TRBJ2-2, with unresolved D. Between the trimmed V and J ends, which lost 0 bases and 2 bases, there was a span of 8 bases. Germline CDR1 and CDR2: SGHRS and YFSETQ. The CDR3 consists of 15 residues. CDR3 DNA sequence: TGCGCCAGCAGCTTGGCGGTCCCTAACACCGGGGAGCTGTTTTTT. Its translation: CASSLAVPNTGELFF.

This clonotype was observed at least ten times. V and J are TRBV12-3 or TRBV12-4 and TRBJ2-3, with a possible D match to TRBD1 (6 bases). Deletions cut 3 bases from V and 3 bases from J, with 13 bases between. The CDR3 contains 15 residues. In nucleotides, the CDR3 is TGTGCCAGCAGTTTTCGCCAGGGGAGTACAGATACGCAGTATTTT. This translates into CASSFRQGSTDTQYF.

In its sample, this clonotype was seen many times. V and J are TRBV5-1 and TRBJ2-7; TRBD1 might be the D (6 bases). Germline assignment: CDR1 SGHRS and CDR2 YFSETQ. The CDR3 has 15 residues. V was pared by 5 bases and J by 3 bases, with 18 bases between. For the CDR3, the DNA is TGCGCCAGCAGGACCGCCGGGACAAAAAACTACGAGCAGTACTTC. Residues: CASRTAGTKNYEQYF.

This clonotype was counted at least ten times. The CDR3 region is CASSFWARGDEQYF. The CDR3 nucleotides read TGTGCCAGCAGTTTTTGGGCTAGGGGGGACGAGCAGTACTTC. This rearrangement joins TRBV28 to TRBJ2-7; D could derive from TRBD1 or TRBD2 (6 bases each). This CDR3 is built from 14 residues. V lost 3 bases to trimming and J lost 5 bases, with 14 bases between them. CDR1 MDHEN and CDR2 SYDVKM come from the germline V gene. The entire variable domain, with the rest obtained from reference TRBV28 and TRBJ2-7, is as follows: DVKVTQSSRYLVKRTGEKVFLECVQDMDHENMFWYRQDPGLGLRLIYFSYDVKMKEKGDIPEGYSVSREKKERFSLILESASTNQTSMYLCASSFWARGDEQYFGPGTRLTVT.

In its sample, this clonotype was seen many times. The chain joins TRBV12-3 or TRBV12-4 to TRBJ2-6; D is possibly TRBD1 or TRBD2 (6 bases each). Trimming removed 3 bases at V and 0 bases at J, with 15 bases between. CDR3 length equals 18 residues. The CDR3 DNA reads as TGTGCCAGCAGTTTGTTCAAGGGGGGAGGCTCTGGGGCCAACGTCCTGACTTTC. It translates to CASSLFKGGGSGANVLTF.

This clonotype was seen repeatedly, ten times or more. V and J are TRBV18 and TRBJ2-1; 9 bases are shared with TRBD2. The ends lost 5 bases at V and 5 bases at J; junction bases unmatched: 16. Germline CDR1 and CDR2: KGHSH and LQKENI. The CDR3 length is 18 residues. The CDR3 loop reads CASSGYQNPGLANNEQFF. The CDR3, as DNA: TGTGCCAGCTCAGGCTACCAAAACCCGGGACTAGCTAACAATGAGCAGTTCTTC.

This clonotype has a count of ten or more. The chain couples TRBV28 to TRBJ2-3; 13 nucleotides align to TRBD2. The CDR3 sequence is 16 residues long. V lost 2 bases and J lost 5; bases outside the gene matches: 4. Germline V CDR1 and CDR2: MDHEN, SYDVKM. In DNA form, the CDR3 reads TGTGCCAGCAGTTTAGGACTAGCGGGAGCACAAGATACGCAGTATTTT. It is translated as CASSLGLAGAQDTQYF.

This clonotype showed up many times. The chain recombines TRBV10-3 with TRBJ2-7, with 11 bases identical to TRBD2. The CDR3 length is 14 residues. Per germline, CDR1 ENHRY and CDR2 SYGVKD. J lost 2 bases, V lost 7 bases, and 4 bases had no gene match. The CDR3 bases are TGTGCCATCAAAGGGACTAGCGGCCCCTACGAGCAGTACTTC. Translated: CAIKGTSGPYEQYF.

Many counts were recorded for this clonotype. The rearrangement uses TRBV29-1 and TRBJ2-7, with D tentatively TRBD1 (5 bases). CDR3 size: 14 residues. CDR1 is SQVTM, CDR2 ANQGSEA, per germline. V was trimmed by 1 base and J by 1 base, leaving 11 bases between them. CDR3: CSVEVPGHSYEQYF. DNA of the CDR3: TGCAGCGTTGAAGTTCCCGGACATTCCTACGAGCAGTACTTC.

This clonotype has a handful of counts. The chain is built from TRBV18 and TRBJ2-7, with 9 bases that match TRBD1. The CDR3 sequence is 19 residues long. J lost 9 bases, V lost 1 base, and 22 bases had no gene match. Germline lookup yields CDR1 KGHSH and CDR2 LQKENI. CDR3 sequence reads: CASSPLSSAGQGFTPGQYF. The CDR3 DNA sequence: TGTGCCAGCTCACCACTTTCTTCGGCGGGACAGGGCTTCACTCCGGGGCAGTACTTC.

In the case of this clonotype: Just one base apart from a much larger clone, this may be a read error. V is TRBV7-8 and J is TRBJ2-7; no clear D gene. The CDR3 contains 15 residues. Germline lookup yields CDR1 SGHVS and CDR2 FQNEAQ. CDR3 in DNA: TGTGCCAGCAGCTTAGAGCTAGGAATCACCTACGAGCAGCACTTC. Translated, it gives CASSLELGITYEQHF. The full variable domain, rest sourced from reference TRBV7-8 and TRBJ2-7, is GAGVSQSPRYKVAKRGQDVALRCDPISGHVSLFWYQQALGQGPEFLTYFQNEAQLDKSGLPSDRFFAERPEGSVSTLKIQRTQQEDSAVYLCASSLELGITYEQHFGPGTRLTVT.

This clonotype was recorded many times. V is TRBV5-5 and J is TRBJ2-1, with D tentatively TRBD2 (5 bases). V was shortened by 1 base and J by 6 bases, with 20 bases between the two germline ends. Per the germline V gene, CDR1 is SGHKS and CDR2 is YYEKEE (reference sequence). The CDR3 covers 17 residues. CDR3 protein: CASSLFPLAPLSNEQFF. CDR3 in DNA: TGTGCCAGCAGCTTGTTTCCCCTAGCCCCTTTAAGCAATGAGCAGTTCTTC.

The table lists this clonotype with many counts. This chain connects TRBV7-8 to TRBJ2-1; D is uncertain. Between the trimmed V and J ends, which lost 1 base and 2 bases, there was a span of 21 bases. The germline V gene has CDR1 SGHVS and CDR2 FQNEAQ. This CDR3 is built from 19 residues. CDR3 bases: TGTGCCAGCAGCTTAGGCGTAGTCGCGCTAACTATCCCCTACAATGAGCAGTTCTTC. Its protein is CASSLGVVALTIPYNEQFF.

V is TRBV3-1 and J is TRBJ1-1, with D unresolved. The CDR3 length is 11 residues. V was clipped by 1 base and J by 11 bases, with 8 bases between them. The germline V gene has CDR1 LGHDT and CDR2 YNNKEL (reference sequence). CDR3 sequence (DNA): TGTGCCAGCAGCCAAGGAGGTAAGGCTTTCTTT. Translating gives CASSQGGKAFF.

This clonotype was detected ten times or more. The chain couples TRBV20-1 to TRBJ2-2; tentatively, D is TRBD2 (5 bases). The CDR3 is made up of 13 amino acids. The germline gives CDR1 DFQATT, CDR2 SNEGSKA (reference sequence). V was clipped by 3 bases and J by 5 bases, with 10 bases between them. Here the CDR3 DNA reads TGCAGTGCTAGTGGACCGGGGACCGGGGAGCTGTTTTTT. It yields the protein CSASGPGTGELFF.

This clonotype was detected ten times or more. The chain uses TRBV25-1 and TRBJ2-7, with 8 bases lining up with TRBD1. CDR1 and CDR2 from the germline V gene are MGHDK and SYGVNS. Trimming removed 6 bases from V and 0 bases from J; junction bases left unmatched: 4. CDR3 length: 14 residues. CDR3 sequence reads: CASRGTGRSYEQYF. Here the CDR3 DNA reads TGTGCCAGCAGAGGGACAGGACGCTCCTACGAGCAGTACTTC.

This clonotype appeared many times. The V and J genes are TRBV20-1 and TRBJ2-2; 11 nucleotides align to TRBD2. CDR3 size: 15 residues. The V and J ends lost 3 bases and 4 bases, in that order; junction bases with no gene match: 4. Germline CDR1 is DFQATT and CDR2 is SNEGSKA (reference sequence). The CDR3 nucleotides are TGCAGTGCTAGCAGGCTAGCGGGAGGCACCGGGGAGCTGTTTTTT. Translation gives CSASRLAGGTGELFF.

There are many counts of this clonotype. The chain recombines TRBV10-3 with TRBJ2-7; D might be TRBD1 (6 bases). V lost 3 bases and J lost 6, with 12 bases in between. Germline lookup yields CDR1 ENHRY and CDR2 SYGVKD. The CDR3 has 13 residues. This chain's CDR3 is CAISDRGSGEQYF. Written as DNA, the CDR3 is TGTGCCATCAGTGACAGGGGTTCTGGCGAGCAGTACTTC.

This clonotype was counted at least ten times. The chain carries TRBV3-1 and TRBJ2-1; D possibly corresponds to TRBD1 (6 bases). CDR1 LGHDT and CDR2 YNNKEL come from the germline V gene (reference sequence). The CDR3 totals 15 residues. V dropped 0 bases and J dropped 3 bases, with 9 bases sitting between them. CDR3 sequence reads: CASSQEQTGYNEQFF. As DNA, the CDR3 is TGTGCCAGCAGCCAAGAACAGACAGGCTACAATGAGCAGTTCTTC.

This clonotype has ten or more counts. This chain uses TRBV19 with TRBJ1-1; D is perhaps TRBD1 (5 bases). The CDR3 covers 13 residues. The V and J ends lost 5 bases and 4 bases respectively, with 11 bases between them. CDR1 and CDR2 (germline): LNHDA, SQIVND (reference sequence). The CDR3 DNA reads TGTGCCAGTAGTGCATCAGGGAGCACTGAAGCTTTCTTT. This sequence encodes CASSASGSTEAFF.

The chain couples TRBV30 to TRBJ1-1; D perhaps matches TRBD1 (5 bases). Germline V gives CDR1 GTSNPN, CDR2 SVGIG (reference sequence). The CDR3 runs to 16 residues. Trimming stripped 4 bases from V and 4 bases from J, with 22 bases between. CDR3 sequence reads: CAWIPRYGRGGTEAFF. CDR3 coding DNA: TGTGCCTGGATACCCAGATACGGTAGGGGAGGCACTGAAGCTTTCTTT.